This TCR beta chain emerged from a study of cytomegalovirus exposure and HLA in healthy donors. The CDR3 extends over 17 amino acids. CDR1 is MNHEY and CDR2 is SMNVEV in the germline V gene (reference sequence). V shed 5 bases and J 4 bases; nucleotides not matched to a gene: 11. Amplification used 60 Vbeta primers and 13 Jbeta primers. Repertoires were generated with immunoSEQ multiplex PCR, while TCRdb's copy carries only in-frame clones and drops some. The table has about 120,000 clones, around four fifths seen once. Turning to this clone: Antigen unknown.

Study results and caveats: In a later analysis, donors in an Asian-associated ancestry cluster reportedly had fewer N-insertions in productive TCRs than the cohort mean. Follow-up analysis found HLA locus-dependent TCR association rates, highest for DRB1 and lowest for HLA-C. Overall, around 160 TCR beta chains were annotated as cytomegalovirus-associated.

Sequencing input: PBMCs. V usage is TRBV27 and J usage is TRBJ2-1; 10 positions agree with TRBD1. This sequence originates from a man between 18 and 29 years old in good health and CMV-seropositive. The CDR3: CASSEAGTGALYNEQFF. CDR3 DNA: TGTGCCAGCAGTGAAGCCGGGACAGGGGCCCTTTACAATGAGCAGTTCTTC.